A selection of T cell receptor beta chains follows, all from one sample in a study of human T cells and chemical hapten exposure. MiXCR, applied by TCRdb to the RACE reads, yields one record per CDR3 protein. This table has tens of thousands of distinct CDR3 sequences, around 30% appearing once. The sample in question was whole blood, obtained in connection with sensitization to the hapten diphenylcyclopropenone (DPC). The receptors shown here come from a man in his forties or fifties with alopecia areata. Some clones in this sample may be carry-over from other donors' samples. Both conserved end residues are part of each CDR3. D genes are given only for firm matches. Clone size appears in some rows only: once, few, many, or a class for an expanded clone.

TRBD2	.	TRBV6-6	TRBJ2-7	14	TGTGCCAGCAGGGGGAGCGGGGATCCCTACGAGCAGTACTTC	CASRGSGDPYEQYF
.	.	TRBV6-5	TRBJ2-3	17	TGTGCCAGCTGCCTACAGGGAACGCCCTATAGCACAGATACGCAGTATTTT	CASCLQGTPYSTDTQYF
.	.	TRBV5-1	TRBJ1-4	16	TGCGCCAGCAGCATCCGTCAGTCCGGGGGCGGTGAAAAACTGTTTTTT	CASSIRQSGGGEKLFF
.	few	TRBV4-1	TRBJ2-2	15	TGCGCCAGCAGCCAAGAGTTTACGGGGACCGGGGAGCTGTTTTTT	CASSQEFTGTGELFF
.	.	TRBV3-1	TRBJ2-7	14	TGTGCCAGCAGCCAAGATACTCTTTCCGGAGGGAGGTACTTC	CASSQDTLSGGRYF
.	few	TRBV14	TRBJ1-1	12	TGTGCCAGCACCCTCCCCGGGGGGTCAGCTTTCTTT	CASTLPGGSAFF
.	.	TRBV19	TRBJ2-2	16	TGTGCCAGTAGTATTGAAAGTTCCCCAGGTTCCGGGGAGCTGTTTTTT	CASSIESSPGSGELFF
.	.	TRBV12-3/TRBV12-4	TRBJ1-5	15	TGTGCCAGCAGTCAATCATCTACAGGGTGGCAGCCCCAGCATTTT	CASSQSSTGWQPQHF
TRBD1	.	TRBV2	TRBJ1-5	15	TGTGCCAGCAGAAACGGACAGGCCTTCAATCAGCCCCAGCATTTT	CASRNGQAFNQPQHF
TRBD2	.	TRBV9	TRBJ2-7	17	TGTGCCAGCAGCGTAGACGCTACGGGAGGATTACGGGAGGAGCAGTACTTC	CASSVDATGGLREEQYF
TRBD1	.	TRBV24-1	TRBJ2-1	14	TGTGCCACCAGGCCGACAGGGACCTACAATGAGCAGTTCTTC	CATRPTGTYNEQFF
.	.	TRBV25-1	TRBJ1-1	16	TGTGCCAGCAACTCGAAAAGGGACGGTAAGAACACTGAAGCTTTCTTT	CASNSKRDGKNTEAFF
.	few	TRBV3-1	TRBJ1-2	14	TGTGCCAGCAGCCCCGACACGGAAAACTATGGCTACACCTTC	CASSPDTENYGYTF
.	.	TRBV2	TRBJ1-6	12	TGTGCCAGCGGCGGCTATAATTCACCCCTCCACTTT	CASGGYNSPLHF
.	.	TRBV20-1	TRBJ1-2	12	TGCAGTGCTAGATCACAGGGCGATGGCTACACCTTC	CSARSQGDGYTF
.	.	TRBV5-1	TRBJ2-5	14	TGCGCCAGCAGCCGGGACCAGCCCAAAGAGACCCAGTACTTC	CASSRDQPKETQYF
.	few	TRBV5-1	TRBJ1-2	14	TGCGCCAGCAGCTTGGAGAACATTCGATATGGCTACACCTTC	CASSLENIRYGYTF
.	few	TRBV6-6	TRBJ2-2	17	TGTGCCACCAGTGATCTTAGCGGGACAGGGCCCACCGGGGAGCTGTTTTTT	CATSDLSGTGPTGELFF
.	few	TRBV20-1	TRBJ1-5	15	TGCAGTGTGAAAGGGAGGAACCCGGACAATCAGCCCCAGCATTTT	CSVKGRNPDNQPQHF
TRBD2	.	TRBV27	TRBJ2-3	17	TGTGCCAGCAGTCTGAGGACTAGCGGGAGTATGACAGATACGCAGTATTTT	CASSLRTSGSMTDTQYF
TRBD1	.	TRBV6-2/TRBV6-3	TRBJ1-2	14	TGTGCCAGCAGTCGGGACAGTCCTAACTATGGCTACACCTTC	CASSRDSPNYGYTF
.	once	TRBV7-8	TRBJ2-7	13	TGTGCCAGCAGCTCGCGCGGGAACTACAGCCGGTACTTC	CASSSRGNYSRYF
TRBD1	.	TRBV27	TRBJ1-1	17	TGTGCCAGCAGTTTTGCGCCGGGACAGGGGGCGAACACTGAAGCTTTCTTT	CASSFAPGQGANTEAFF
TRBD2	.	TRBV7-9	TRBJ2-7	17	TGTGCCAGCAGCTTATCAGCACTAGCGGGAGCCAGTTACGAGCAGTACTTC	CASSLSALAGASYEQYF
.	.	TRBV7-9	TRBJ2-2	14	TGTGCCAGCAGCTTAGATGGAGACACCGGGGAGCTGTTTTTT	CASSLDGDTGELFF
TRBD2	.	TRBV28	TRBJ2-2	15	TGTGCCAGCAGTTTTGGGACTAGCAGGTCTGGGGAGCTGTTTTTT	CASSFGTSRSGELFF
.	.	TRBV20-1	TRBJ2-3	16	TGCAGTGCTAGAGATGGTGCCCAATCTAGCACAGATACGCAGTATTTT	CSARDGAQSSTDTQYF
.	.	TRBV20-1	TRBJ2-1	14	TGCAGTGCTAGAGATTCAGCGGGTCGGTATGAGCAGTTCTTC	CSARDSAGRYEQFF
.	.	TRBV20-1	TRBJ2-2	16	TGCAGTGCTAGAGCCCTGGGGACCTCGAACACCGGGGAGCTGTTTTTT	CSARALGTSNTGELFF
.	few	TRBV28	TRBJ2-4	12	TGTGCCAGCAGCCTGGGCGGGCCTCTCTTCTCCTTC	CASSLGGPLFSF
.	few	TRBV27	TRBJ1-1	13	TGTGCCAGCAGCCCTGCGGAGTATCGAGAAGCTTTCTTT	CASSPAEYREAFF
.	.	TRBV6-1	TRBJ1-1	15	TGTGCCAGCAGTGTGGAGCCAGGACCGAACACTGAAGCTTTCTTT	CASSVEPGPNTEAFF
.	few	TRBV7-9	TRBJ2-7	12	TGTGCCAGCAGCTTCTTTGAGTACGAGCAGTACTTC	CASSFFEYEQYF
.	large	TRBV18	TRBJ1-5	17	TGTGCCAGCTCACCACCGAGGAGGGGAGCCAGCAATCAGCCCCAGCATTTT	CASSPPRRGASNQPQHF
TRBD2	.	TRBV15	TRBJ2-1	17	TGTGCCACCAGCGAGAGGGCGCTAGCGGGGAGGGACAATGAGCAGTTCTTC	CATSERALAGRDNEQFF
TRBD2	few	TRBV20-1	TRBJ2-1	14	TGCAGTGCGAGGGGACTAGACTCCTACAATGAGCAGTTCTTC	CSARGLDSYNEQFF
.	few	TRBV18	TRBJ1-1	15	TGTGCCAGCTCACCTATTACACGGTCGAACACTGAAGCTTTCTTT	CASSPITRSNTEAFF
TRBD1	few	TRBV9	TRBJ2-1	15	TGTGCCAGCAGCGTCGGACAGGGGTTTGGGCATGAGCAGTTCTTC	CASSVGQGFGHEQFF
TRBD1	.	TRBV4-3	TRBJ2-4	16	TGCGCCAGCAGCCAAGAAACAGGGGGCGTCAAAAACATTCAGTACTTC	CASSQETGGVKNIQYF
.	few	TRBV15	TRBJ1-6	14	TGTGCCACCAGTTATACAGAGATCAGCACACCCCTCCACTTT	CATSYTEISTPLHF
.	.	TRBV7-2	TRBJ1-5	14	TGTGCCAGCAGCCCCGGGACTGCTCGTGGGCCCCAGCATTTT	CASSPGTARGPQHF
TRBD1	.	TRBV7-3	TRBJ1-1	16	TGTGCCAGCAGCCCAGCCGTGGGACAGGGGACTGCTGAAGCTTTCTTT	CASSPAVGQGTAEAFF
.	.	TRBV28	TRBJ2-7	15	TGTGCCAGCAGTTTAGCCAGGGATCTGATTTACGAGCAGTACTTC	CASSLARDLIYEQYF
.	.	TRBV3-1	TRBJ1-5	15	TGTGCCAGCAGCCAAGATCGGGGGTCAGATCAGCCCCAGCATTTT	CASSQDRGSDQPQHF
TRBD1	.	TRBV12-3/TRBV12-4	TRBJ2-3	15	TGTGCCAGCAGTCCGGGACAGGGGTCGACAGATACGCAGTATTTT	CASSPGQGSTDTQYF
.	.	TRBV6-1	TRBJ1-3	15	TGTGCCAGCAGTGAATTACACAGCTCTGGAAACACCATATATTTT	CASSELHSSGNTIYF
.	few	TRBV7-9	TRBJ1-2	13	TGTGCCAGCAGAGACGGAACGAACTATGGCTACACCTTC	CASRDGTNYGYTF
TRBD2	few	TRBV4-2	TRBJ2-7	14	TGTGCCAGCAGCCAAGATTGGACTAGAAGCGAGCAGTACTTC	CASSQDWTRSEQYF
.	.	TRBV20-1	TRBJ1-1	10	TGCAGTGGGGCGCATACTGAAGCTTTCTTT	CSGAHTEAFF
TRBD2	few	TRBV20-1	TRBJ2-1	14	TGCAGTGCCCCGGGAGGGCCACTGGGGAATGAGCAGTTCTTC	CSAPGGPLGNEQFF
.	few	TRBV12-3/TRBV12-4	TRBJ1-6	14	TGTGCCAGCAGTCTCCGTGGGAGTAATTCACCCCTCCACTTT	CASSLRGSNSPLHF